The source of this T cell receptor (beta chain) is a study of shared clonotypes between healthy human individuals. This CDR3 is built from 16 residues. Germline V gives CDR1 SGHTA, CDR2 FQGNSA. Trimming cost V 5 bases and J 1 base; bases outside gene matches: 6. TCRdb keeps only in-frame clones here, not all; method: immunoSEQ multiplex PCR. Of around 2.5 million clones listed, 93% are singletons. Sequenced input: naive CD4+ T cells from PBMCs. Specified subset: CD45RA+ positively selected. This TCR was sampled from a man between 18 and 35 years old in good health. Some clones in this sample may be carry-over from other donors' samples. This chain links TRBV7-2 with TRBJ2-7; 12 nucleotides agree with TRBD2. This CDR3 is CASSSPTSGGSYEQYF. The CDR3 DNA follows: TGTGCCAGCAGCAGCCCCACTAGCGGGGGGTCCTACGAGCAGTACTTC.